What follows are 4 T cell receptor beta chains derived from one specimen sequenced in a study of lymphopenia after photon versus proton radiotherapy (dated by TCRdb to the late 2010s). Library preparation used the immunoSEQ multiplex PCR assay. Imported from immuneACCESS, the table was reduced by TCRdb to in-frame sequences with V and J called. These copies leave out some clones; in studies compared against another copy, an unresolved V gene accounts for under half, and the cause of the remainder is not known. This sample lists some 38,000 clones; around nine tenths were detected once. In total, the top ten clones hold 15% of the sample. The specimen was peripheral blood, collected from a patient treated with photon-based radiotherapy. The source of these receptors is a man aged 55 to 70 with cholangiocarcinoma.

Only one count was recorded for this clone. CDR3 bases: TGTGCCAGCAGCGCACCTGGGGGGGACACTGAAGCTTTCTTT. Amino acids: CASSAPGGDTEAFF. V is TRBV9 and J is TRBJ1-1, with D perhaps matching TRBD1 (5 bases). Germline V gene data show CDR1 as SGDLS and CDR2 as YYNGEE. The V and J ends lost 3 bases and 3 bases respectively, with 12 bases between them. The CDR3 length is 14 residues.

This clone showed up just once. The chain links TRBV7-2 to TRBJ2-1; a weak D match, TRBD2 (6 bases). Trimming cost V 6 bases and J 2 bases, with 11 bases left between them. This CDR3 region has 14 residues. Germline V CDR1 and CDR2: SGHTA, FQGNSA. The CDR3 sequence is CASRRAGTYNEQFF. In DNA form, the CDR3 reads TGTGCCAGCAGGAGGGCGGGGACCTACAATGAGCAGTTCTTC.

The CDR3: CASSPGLAGFIIPNTGELFF. In nucleotides, the CDR3 is TGTGCCAGCAGTCCTGGACTAGCGGGATTTATCATCCCGAACACCGGGGAGCTGTTTTTT. The J gene is TRBJ2-2, the V gene TRBV28; 12 bases match TRBD2. The CDR3 totals 20 residues. From germline, CDR1 is MDHEN and CDR2 SYDVKM. V shed 5 bases and J 0 bases; nucleotides not matched to a gene: 13.

J is TRBJ2-7 and V is TRBV28, with TRBD2 matching 9 bases. The CDR3 has 15 residues. The trim removed 6 bases at V and 2 bases at J, leaving 8 bases unmatched. Germline V lookup: CDR1 MDHEN, CDR2 SYDVKM. The DNA for the CDR3 is TGTGCCAGCAGAGGGGGGGCTAGCGGGGCCTACGAGCAGTACTTC. Translated, it gives CASRGGASGAYEQYF.